Each of the 3 T cell receptor beta chains below was sequenced from the same sample in a study of blood T cells in healthy people across ages. PCR was performed a second time for about 7 to 11 cycles using a sample-barcoded 5' primer and a J-beta primer mix. TCRdb used MiXCR to reprocess the 5' RACE reads, holding one entry per CDR3 protein. The table has about 640,000 distinct CDR3 sequences, 58% seen once. Material for sequencing was blood. The source is a man between 60 and 75 years old in good health.

This chain uses TRBV6-2 or TRBV6-3 with TRBJ2-1; 7 bases are shared with TRBD1. CDR1 and CDR2 from the germline V gene are MNHEY and SVGEGT. Trimming at V came to 6 bases and at J to 0 bases, leaving 5 bases not matched to a gene. This CDR3 has 15 residues. In DNA, the CDR3 is TGTGCCAGCAGACCTGACAGGGTCTCCTACAATGAGCAGTTCTTC. This gives the protein CASRPDRVSYNEQFF.

The rearrangement uses TRBV3-1 and TRBJ2-3; D is ambiguous. This CDR3 spans 15 amino acids. Germline CDR1 and CDR2: LGHDT and YNNKEL (reference sequence). The V and J ends lost 2 bases and 6 bases respectively, with 15 bases between them. CDR3 sequence: CASSQFLGKGDTQYF. In nucleotides, the CDR3 is TGTGCCAGCAGCCAATTTCTAGGGAAGGGCGATACGCAGTATTTT.

This clonotype was counted a single time. The rearrangement uses TRBV7-9 and TRBJ2-4; 10 bases line up with TRBD2. The DNA end lines up better with TRBJ2-5; the J call may be wrong. This CDR3 spans 15 amino acids. Germline CDR1 and CDR2: SEHNR and FQNEAQ (reference sequence). The CDR3 here is CASRPSGGPRETQYF. CDR3 coding DNA: TGTGCCAGCAGACCTAGCGGGGGCCCTCGGGAGACCCAGTACTTC.